A selection of T cell receptor beta chains follows, all from one sample in a study of blood T cell repertoires in COVID-19. TCRdb's copy holds only in-frame clones and misses some; the assay was immunoSEQ multiplex PCR. The sample records fewer than 300,000 clones, approximately 90% being singletons. Material: PBMCs or T cells enriched from blood (not recorded which). The source of these receptors is a man aged 18 to 29 who had recovered from COVID-19. CDR3s include the opening cysteine and the closing phenylalanine or tryptophan. A D gene is named only where the DNA matches it firmly. Clone size, where shown, is once, few, many, or a class for clones that have expanded.

j_call	v_call	d_call	clone_size	cdr3_aa	cdr3_nt
TRBJ2-3	TRBV3-1/TRBV3-2	TRBD2	NA	CASSPETSVNTQYF	TGTGCCAGCAGCCCAGAGACTAGCGTAAATACGCAGTATTTT
TRBJ1-5	TRBV4-1	NA	few	CASSQVPGDYQPQHF	TGCGCCAGCAGCCAAGTTCCCGGGGACTATCAGCCCCAGCATTTT
TRBJ2-7	TRBV10-2	TRBD1	NA	CASGTTGVSYEQYF	TGCGCCAGCGGCACGACAGGGGTTTCCTACGAGCAGTACTTC
TRBJ2-3	TRBV6-5	TRBD2	NA	CASGLAGGYADTQYF	TGTGCCAGCGGACTAGCGGGGGGTTACGCAGATACGCAGTATTTT
TRBJ2-1	TRBV24-1	TRBD2	NA	CATSDVTSGTEVSYNEQFF	TGTGCCACCAGTGATGTGACTAGCGGGACTGAGGTTTCCTACAATGAGCAGTTCTTC
TRBJ1-5	TRBV3-1/TRBV3-2	NA	NA	CASSQVANQPQHF	TGTGCCAGCAGCCAAGTGGCCAATCAGCCCCAGCATTTT
TRBJ2-3	TRBV25-1	NA	NA	CASSANRFGTDTQYF	TGTGCCAGCAGTGCAAACAGGTTTGGGACAGATACGCAGTATTTT
TRBJ1-4	TRBV7-8	NA	NA	CASSFGLAGFSEKLFF	TGTGCCAGCAGCTTTGGACTAGCGGGGTTTAGTGAAAAACTGTTTTTT
TRBJ2-7	TRBV6-2/TRBV6-3	TRBD2	NA	CASSSPPGSGRLDYEQYF	TGTGCCAGCAGTTCCCCCCCCGGGAGCGGGAGGTTGGACTACGAGCAGTACTTC
TRBJ2-1	TRBV4-2	NA	NA	CASSQEVKRAGGNQQFF	TGTGCCAGCAGCCAAGAAGTTAAGAGGGCCGGAGGCAATCAGCAGTTCTTC
TRBJ2-7	TRBV14	NA	NA	CASREGSGTAYEQYF	TGTGCCAGCAGGGAGGGTTCGGGGACTGCCTACGAGCAGTACTTC
TRBJ1-3	TRBV5-1	NA	NA	CASSWEARVGGNTIYF	TGCGCCAGCAGCTGGGAGGCGAGGGTAGGAGGAAACACCATATATTTT
TRBJ2-2	TRBV27	TRBD2	few	CASSSRTSPAGELFF	TGTGCCAGCAGTTCAAGGACTAGCCCCGCCGGGGAGCTGTTTTTT
TRBJ2-4	TRBV25-1	TRBD2	NA	CASSEWMGGDKNIQYF	TGTGCCAGCAGTGAATGGATGGGAGGGGACAAAAACATTCAGTACTTC
TRBJ2-7	TRBV6-5	TRBD2	NA	CASTDPGGNYEQYF	TGTGCCAGCACCGACCCCGGGGGGAACTACGAGCAGTACTTC
TRBJ1-5	TRBV2	NA	NA	CASSDIRPGNSSGQPQHF	TGTGCCAGCAGTGATATAAGACCAGGTAACAGTTCCGGTCAGCCCCAGCATTTT
TRBJ1-4	TRBV27	TRBD1	NA	CASSPGGYVEKLFF	TGTGCCAGCTCTCCAGGGGGCTACGTTGAAAAACTGTTTTTT
TRBJ2-3	TRBV4-1	NA	NA	CASSQDELAWDTQYF	TGCGCCAGCAGCCAAGATGAGCTAGCATGGGATACGCAGTATTTT
TRBJ2-1	TRBV28	TRBD2	NA	CASSPRTSGRYNEQFF	TGTGCCAGCAGTCCCAGGACTAGCGGGAGATACAATGAGCAGTTCTTC
TRBJ1-1	TRBV5-1	TRBD1	NA	CASSIGQGALGTEAFF	TGCGCCAGCAGCATTGGTCAGGGGGCGCTTGGGACTGAAGCTTTCTTT
TRBJ1-2	TRBV4-2	NA	once	CASSQGGQGQKSYGYTF	TGTGCCAGCAGCCAAGGGGGACAAGGACAGAAATCCTATGGCTACACCTTC
TRBJ2-3	TRBV6-2/TRBV6-3	TRBD2	NA	CASSRLAGNHRADTQYF	TGTGCCAGCAGCCGACTAGCGGGGAATCACCGGGCAGATACGCAGTATTTT
TRBJ2-7	TRBV28	TRBD1	NA	CASKGQGIFPTHYEQYF	TGTGCCAGCAAGGGACAGGGGATATTTCCCACTCACTACGAGCAGTACTTC
TRBJ1-4	TRBV24-1	TRBD1	NA	CATSESRGRTNEKLFF	TGTGCCACCAGTGAATCCAGGGGGCGCACTAATGAAAAACTGTTTTTT
TRBJ2-1	TRBV24-1	TRBD2	NA	CATSEDGLAGGNEQFF	TGTGCCACCAGTGAGGACGGACTAGCGGGAGGCAATGAGCAGTTCTTC
TRBJ1-2	TRBV18	NA	NA	CASSPPNSYYGYTF	TGTGCCAGCTCACCACCTAACAGCTACTATGGCTACACCTTC
TRBJ1-5	TRBV19	NA	once	CASSLNSWFDQPQHF	TGTGCCAGTAGCCTCAATAGTTGGTTTGATCAGCCCCAGCATTTT
TRBJ2-5	TRBV19	TRBD2	NA	CASSTVAGEETQYF	TGTGCCAGTAGTACCGTAGCGGGGGAAGAGACCCAGTACTTC
TRBJ2-1	TRBV19	NA	NA	CASSPVAYNEQFF	TGTGCCAGTAGTCCAGTTGCCTACAATGAGCAGTTCTTC
TRBJ1-1	TRBV27	NA	NA	CASRPRTANTEAFF	TGTGCCAGCAGACCAAGGACAGCTAACACTGAAGCTTTCTTT
TRBJ2-1	TRBV3-1/TRBV3-2	TRBD2	NA	CASSETSGGANEQFF	TGTGCCAGCAGCGAAACTAGCGGGGGGGCCAATGAGCAGTTCTTC
TRBJ2-7	TRBV18	TRBD1	NA	CASSLRDSYEQYF	TGTGCCAGCTCACTAAGGGACAGCTACGAGCAGTACTTC
TRBJ2-5	TRBV2	TRBD2	NA	CATGTSGSWGETQYF	TGTGCCACCGGGACTAGCGGGAGTTGGGGAGAGACCCAGTACTTC
TRBJ1-1	TRBV27	NA	NA	CASSLQQRNTEAFF	TGTGCCAGCAGTTTACAACAGAGGAACACTGAAGCTTTCTTT
TRBJ1-1	TRBV6-5	NA	few	CASSYSRNTEAFF	TGTGCCAGCAGTTACTCGAGGAACACTGAAGCTTTCTTT
TRBJ1-1	TRBV6-2/TRBV6-3	NA	NA	CASSYYPGTEAFF	TGTGCCAGCAGTTACTATCCGGGAACTGAAGCTTTCTTT
TRBJ2-1	TRBV7-6	TRBD2	NA	CASTPHAGTSGSAEQFF	TGTGCCAGCACCCCCCACGCCGGGACTAGCGGGAGTGCTGAGCAGTTCTTC
TRBJ2-5	TRBV2	NA	NA	CASEFRETQYF	TGTGCCAGCGAGTTTCGAGAGACCCAGTACTTC
TRBJ2-7	TRBV14	NA	NA	CASSRPTQGWQYF	TGTGCCAGCAGCCGCCCGACCCAGGGGTGGCAGTACTTC
TRBJ2-3	TRBV4-1	NA	NA	CASSQVVLSVTSTDTQYF	TGCGCCAGCAGCCAAGTCGTGCTTAGCGTTACTAGCACAGATACGCAGTATTTT
TRBJ1-2	TRBV4-1	NA	NA	CASSPRVNYGYTF	TGCGCCAGCAGCCCCAGGGTTAACTATGGCTACACCTTC
TRBJ1-4	TRBV11-2	TRBD1	NA	CASSLTGTEGEKLFF	TGTGCCAGCAGCTTAACCGGGACAGAAGGTGAAAAACTGTTTTTT
TRBJ1-5	TRBV4-1	TRBD1	NA	CASSQDRQGASNQPQHF	TGCGCCAGCAGCCAAGACAGGCAGGGGGCAAGCAATCAGCCCCAGCATTTT
TRBJ2-7	TRBV7-9	TRBD2	NA	CASSLGTSGSIYEQYF	TGTGCCAGCAGCTTGGGGACTAGCGGGAGTATATACGAGCAGTACTTC
TRBJ1-3	TRBV28	NA	NA	CATNYWGPGNTIYF	TGTGCCACCAATTACTGGGGGCCAGGAAACACCATATATTTT
TRBJ2-1	TRBV28	TRBD2	NA	CASSLSGGPYNEQFF	TGTGCCAGCAGCCTTAGCGGGGGCCCCTACAATGAGCAGTTCTTC
TRBJ2-5	TRBV12-5	TRBD2	NA	CASGLETSGAYF	TGTGCTAGTGGTTTGGAGACTAGCGGCGCTTACTTC
TRBJ1-2	TRBV7-2	NA	NA	CASSLTRGEGYTF	TGTGCCAGCAGCTTAACCCGGGGAGAGGGCTACACCTTC
TRBJ1-1	TRBV11-1	NA	NA	CASSLGLVAYTEAFF	TGTGCCAGCAGCTTAGGGCTCGTGGCCTACACTGAAGCTTTCTTT
TRBJ2-1	TRBV10-2	NA	NA	CASRREDYNEQFF	TGCGCCAGCAGAAGGGAGGACTACAATGAGCAGTTCTTC